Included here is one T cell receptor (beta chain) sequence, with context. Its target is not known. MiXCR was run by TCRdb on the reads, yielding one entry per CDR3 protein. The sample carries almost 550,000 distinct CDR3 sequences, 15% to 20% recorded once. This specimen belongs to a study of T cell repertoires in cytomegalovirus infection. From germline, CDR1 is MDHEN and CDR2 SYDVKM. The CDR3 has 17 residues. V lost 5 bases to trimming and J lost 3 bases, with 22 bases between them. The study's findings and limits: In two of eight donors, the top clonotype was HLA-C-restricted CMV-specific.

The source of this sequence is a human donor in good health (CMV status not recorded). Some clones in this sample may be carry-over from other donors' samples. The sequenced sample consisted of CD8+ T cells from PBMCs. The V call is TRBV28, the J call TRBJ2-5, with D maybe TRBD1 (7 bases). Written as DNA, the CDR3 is TGTGCCAGCAGTACAAATCTAGCGACAGGGATGGAAGAGACCCAGTACTTC. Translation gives CASSTNLATGMEETQYF.